Below, one T cell receptor (beta chain) is given with its context. Under the authors' procedure: Amplified reference gene primers provided the basis for estimating nucleated cell counts. Libraries were prepared by immunoSEQ multiplex PCR; TCRdb keeps only in-frame clonotypes and omits some of them. V and J calls and clone size follow that table, whereas D and trimming were derived from the DNA. The repertoire holds roughly 86,000 clones, with roughly 80% as singletons. V lost 4 bases to trimming and J lost 8 bases; unmatched junction nucleotides: 5. This CDR3 comprises 13 residues. The germline gives CDR1 MGHRA, CDR2 YSYEKL. This sample is drawn from a study of blood T cell repertoires in COVID-19.

The rearrangement uses TRBV4-1 and TRBJ1-2; 9 positions agree with TRBD1. The source is a man aged 55 to 70 with acute or convalescent COVID-19. The sample taken for sequencing was peripheral blood. The CDR3 region has the DNA TGCGCCAGCAGCCCTACAGGGGGCAGAGGCTACACCTTC. Translating it yields CASSPTGGRGYTF.